Following are 8 T cell receptor beta chains from one sample sequenced in a study of beta chain features in type 1 diabetes. Isolated RNA was reverse transcribed in full, so expressed TCRB transcripts were sequenced. Profiling relied on immunoSEQ multiplex PCR, and the TCRdb table lists in-frame clones only, not all of them. Among 970,000 or so clones listed, about a sixth were seen once. Sequencing input: naive CD4+ T cells from blood. The receptor set was obtained from a woman aged 18-29 years in good health.

The gene calls are TRBV7-8 and TRBJ2-1; D is unresolved. This CDR3 contains 15 residues. V dropped 2 bases and J dropped 5 bases, with 13 bases sitting between them. From germline, CDR1 is SGHVS and CDR2 FQNEAQ. The CDR3 loop reads CASSLFSRANNEQFF. CDR3 coding DNA: TGTGCCAGCAGCTTATTCTCTCGGGCCAACAATGAGCAGTTCTTC.

Here the CDR3 reads CASSLAELSGELFF. The CDR3 DNA is TGTGCCAGCAGCTTAGCGGAACTCAGCGGGGAGCTGTTTTTT. The gene calls are TRBV7-3 and TRBJ2-2; D not resolved. This CDR3 is 14 amino acids long. Germline V gene lookup returns CDR1 SGHTA and CDR2 FQGTGA. Trimming removed 2 bases at V and 7 bases at J, with 11 bases between. Full variable domain (outside the CDR3, taken from reference TRBV7-3 and TRBJ2-2): GAGVSQTPSNKVTEKGKYVELRCDPISGHTALYWYRQSLGQGPEFLIYFQGTGAADDSGLPNDRFFAVRPEGSVSTLKIQRTERGDSAVYLCASSLAELSGELFFGEGSRLTVL.

The V gene is TRBV4-1, the J gene TRBJ2-7; D may be TRBD2 (6 bases). The CDR3 sequence is 13 residues long. Trimming cost V 4 bases and J 5 bases, with 12 bases left between them. Germline values: CDR1 MGHRA, CDR2 YSYEKL. The DNA of the CDR3 is TGCGCCAGCAGCCCTTGGTGGGGGGACGAGCAGTACTTC. The encoded protein is CASSPWWGDEQYF.

This chain joins TRBV6-5 and TRBJ1-2; the D gene is possibly TRBD1 (6 bases). V was trimmed by 8 bases and J by 1 base, leaving 17 bases between them. The germline V gene encodes CDR1 MNHEY and CDR2 SVGAGI. This CDR3 region has 15 residues. CDR3 residues: CASHPTGQSNYGYTF. In DNA form, the CDR3 reads TGTGCCAGCCATCCTACGGGACAAAGTAACTATGGCTACACCTTC.

The chain carries TRBV14 and TRBJ2-6; D is unresolved. The V and J ends lost 3 bases and 2 bases respectively, with 8 bases between them. The CDR3 extends over 15 amino acids. Per germline, CDR1 SGHDN and CDR2 FVKESK. The CDR3 DNA reads TGTGCCAGCAGCCATACAACGGCTGGGGCCAACGTCCTGACTTTC. Residues: CASSHTTAGANVLTF.

This clone was recorded a few times. The chain joins TRBV7-8 to TRBJ2-5; the D gene is possibly TRBD1 (7 bases). CDR3 length: 15 amino acids. V gave up 1 base and J gave up 5 bases, with 14 bases separating them. Germline V gene data show CDR1 as SGHVS and CDR2 as FQNEAQ. CDR3 DNA: TGTGCCAGCAGCTTAGTCTTCGCAGGGGGGGAGACCCAGTACTTC. Translated: CASSLVFAGGETQYF.

V usage is TRBV7-9 and J usage is TRBJ1-5; 12 bases map to TRBD1. Per germline, CDR1 SEHNR and CDR2 FQNEAQ (reference sequence). The CDR3 covers 17 residues. Losses at the gene ends were 5 bases for V and 5 bases for J; bases not matched to a gene: 10. CDR3 region: CASSEGTGGIPDQPQHF. In DNA form, the CDR3 reads TGTGCCAGCAGCGAGGGGACAGGGGGCATACCGGATCAGCCCCAGCATTTT.

The genes are TRBV6-6 and TRBJ2-7; maybe TRBD1 (6 bases). Germline lookup yields CDR1 MNHNY and CDR2 SVGAGI (reference sequence). The CDR3 loop spans 14 amino acids. Trimming removed 2 bases from V and 5 bases from J, with 13 bases in between. CDR3 loop: CASSYGPTGNEQYF. The CDR3 nucleotides read TGTGCCAGCAGTTACGGACCCACAGGGAACGAGCAGTACTTC.